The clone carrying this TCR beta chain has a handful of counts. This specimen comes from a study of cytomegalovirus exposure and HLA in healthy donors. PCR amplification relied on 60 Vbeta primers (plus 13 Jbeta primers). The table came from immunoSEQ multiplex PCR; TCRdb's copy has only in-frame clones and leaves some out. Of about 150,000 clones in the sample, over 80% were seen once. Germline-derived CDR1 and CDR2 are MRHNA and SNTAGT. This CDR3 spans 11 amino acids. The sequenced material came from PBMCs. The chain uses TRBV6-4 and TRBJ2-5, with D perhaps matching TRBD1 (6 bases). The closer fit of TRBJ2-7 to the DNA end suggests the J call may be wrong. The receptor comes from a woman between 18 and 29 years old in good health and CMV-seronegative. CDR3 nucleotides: TGTGCCAGCGGCAGGGGCTACGAGCAGTACTTC. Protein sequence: CASGRGYEQYF.